This T cell receptor (beta chain) was sequenced for a study of radiotherapy plus CTLA-4 blockade in lung cancer. Study summary: Overall, approximately 19% of patients showed an objective response, while 31% attained disease control.

Turning to this clone: What it binds is not known.

The study, taken as a whole, reports: Radiotherapy plus ipilimumab was followed by expansion in blood of tumor-derived TCR clones.

The CDR3 is made up of 17 amino acids. With V trimmed by 4 bases and J by 0 bases, 7 bases remained unmatched. Germline V gene lookup returns CDR1 SGDLS and CDR2 YYNGEE. TCRdb's table, derived via immunoSEQ multiplex PCR, lists solely in-frame clones and lacks some. Here the sample spans some 110,000 clones, approximately 90% being singletons. The chain couples TRBV9 to TRBJ1-3, with 10 bases identical to TRBD1. This material consisted of peripheral blood, taken from a patient treated with radiotherapy plus ipilimumab. This receptor was obtained from a human donor with non-small cell lung cancer that progressed on radiotherapy plus ipilimumab. The CDR3 sequence: CASSPRGQGSSGNTIYF. The CDR3 DNA reads as TGTGCCAGCAGCCCCCGGGGACAGGGGAGCTCTGGAAACACCATATATTTT.